The rows below give T cell receptor beta chains drawn from one sample of a study of CD8+CD57+ T cells in acquired aplastic anemia. TCRdb reprocessed the reads via MiXCR and lists one record per CDR3 protein. The table records around 430,000 distinct CDR3 sequences, around 30% of them present only once. The material sequenced was sorted CD4+, CD8+, or CD8+CD57+ T cells (not recorded which) from PBMCs. These receptors were obtained from a human donor with aplastic anemia. Both conserved end residues are part of each CDR3. D genes are given only for firm matches. Size is omitted from some rows. Given values are once, few, many or a class for expanded clones.

TRBD2	TRBJ2-3	.	TRBV25-1	CASSSLAGGSDTQYF	TGTGCCAGCAGTTCCCTAGCGGGGGGCTCAGATACGCAGTATTTT
.	TRBJ1-4	.	TRBV20-1	CSARGQHNEKLFF	TGCAGTGCTAGAGGACAGCATAATGAAAAACTGTTTTTT
.	TRBJ1-6	many	TRBV6-1	CASIMEAGSPLHF	TGTGCCAGCATAATGGAGGCGGGTTCACCCCTCCACTTT
.	TRBJ2-5	few	TRBV20-1	CSARGNRGGAAPETQYF	TGCAGTGCTAGAGGTAACAGGGGAGGTGCGGCTCCAGAGACCCAGTACTTC
.	TRBJ1-1	.	TRBV2	CASILLQGNTEAFF	TGTGCCAGCATACTCTTACAGGGGAACACTGAAGCTTTCTTT
TRBD2	TRBJ2-7	.	TRBV10-3	CATTGTSGSSSYEQYF	TGTGCCACCACCGGGACTAGCGGTTCGAGCTCCTACGAGCAGTACTTC
TRBD1	TRBJ2-7	many	TRBV9	CASSVGTGGAEQYF	TGTGCCAGCAGCGTCGGGACAGGGGGCGCCGAGCAGTACTTC
.	TRBJ2-1	.	TRBV20-1	CSASPRGVNEQFF	TGCAGTGCTAGTCCTAGAGGGGTCAATGAGCAGTTCTTC
TRBD1	TRBJ1-2	many	TRBV7-2	CASSLVRGQLDGYTF	TGTGCCAGCAGCTTAGTAAGGGGGCAGCTAGATGGCTACACCTTC
.	TRBJ2-7	.	TRBV6-1	CASTQRQLTYEQYF	TGTGCCAGCACTCAACGACAGCTTACCTACGAGCAGTACTTC
.	TRBJ1-5	.	TRBV2	CASSQLKIQPQHF	TGTGCCAGCAGTCAGCTTAAGATTCAGCCCCAGCATTTT
.	TRBJ1-1	.	TRBV27	CASSSSRGRGDTEAFF	TGTGCCAGCAGTTCTTCCCGGGGAAGGGGGGACACTGAAGCTTTCTTT
TRBD2	TRBJ2-2	few	TRBV5-1	CASSVAVPGLAGIGELFF	TGCGCCAGCAGCGTGGCGGTCCCGGGACTAGCGGGTATCGGGGAGCTGTTTTTT
.	TRBJ2-3	few	TRBV20-1	CSARDGAGAKDTQYF	TGCAGTGCTAGAGATGGGGCAGGGGCTAAAGATACGCAGTATTTT
.	TRBJ2-7	.	TRBV10-1	CASSEPGGPSYEQYF	TGCGCCAGCAGTGAACCGGGCGGGCCGAGCTACGAGCAGTACTTC
.	TRBJ1-2	many	TRBV19	CASSIRDRNYGYTF	TGTGCCAGTAGTATTCGAGATCGTAACTATGGCTACACCTTC
TRBD1	TRBJ1-1	.	TRBV7-2	CASSSGQGIVAFF	TGTGCCAGCAGCTCGGGACAGGGGATTGTAGCTTTCTTT
.	TRBJ2-2	.	TRBV4-3	CASSQKAGRTGELFF	TGCGCCAGCAGCCAAAAGGCGGGTCGGACCGGGGAGCTGTTTTTT
.	TRBJ1-3	.	TRBV28	CAIRRGGGNTIYF	TGTGCCATCCGTCGGGGCGGAGGAAACACCATATATTTT
.	TRBJ1-2	many	TRBV9	CASSPDGVSYGYTF	TGTGCCAGCAGCCCGGACGGTGTCTCCTATGGCTACACCTTC
.	TRBJ2-1	.	TRBV11-1	CASSRVGGAGSYNEQFF	TGTGCCAGCAGCCGGGTGGGCGGGGCAGGCTCCTACAATGAGCAGTTCTTC
.	TRBJ2-7	many	TRBV6-1	CASRTDGTTHEQYF	TGTGCCAGCAGGACCGACGGGACGACGCACGAGCAGTACTTC
.	TRBJ2-1	.	TRBV20-1	CSARDLGHSFNEQFF	TGCAGTGCTAGAGATCTGGGACACTCGTTCAATGAGCAGTTCTTC
.	TRBJ1-4	few	TRBV7-8	CASSLFGFEKLFF	TGTGCCAGCAGCTTATTCGGGTTTGAAAAACTGTTTTTT
.	TRBJ1-2	many	TRBV4-3	CASSQSSKGPYGYTF	TGCGCCAGCAGCCAAAGTTCAAAGGGACCCTATGGCTACACCTTC
TRBD1	TRBJ1-6	.	TRBV14	CASSQRYTDRAFIASPLHF	TGTGCCAGCAGCCAAAGGTACACGGACAGGGCTTTTATTGCCTCACCCCTCCACTTT
.	TRBJ1-5	many	TRBV5-1	CASSLHGRDQPQHF	TGCGCCAGCAGCCTGCATGGGAGGGATCAGCCCCAGCATTTT
TRBD1	TRBJ1-6	.	TRBV2	CASSGQGARISPLHF	TGTGCCAGCAGTGGACAGGGGGCGCGGATTTCACCCCTCCACTTT
TRBD1	TRBJ1-3	.	TRBV4-3	CASSHATGFGNTIYF	TGCGCCAGCAGCCACGCGACAGGGTTCGGAAACACCATATATTTT
.	TRBJ2-7	.	TRBV10-3	CAISELGESYEQYF	TGTGCCATCAGTGAATTGGGGGAGTCCTACGAGCAGTACTTC
.	TRBJ1-4	few	TRBV10-2	CASRRVSGEKLFF	TGTGCCAGCAGGAGGGTATCGGGTGAAAAACTGTTTTTT
.	TRBJ2-1	many	TRBV19	CASSNGPSNEQFF	TGTGCCAGTAGTAACGGTCCTTCCAATGAGCAGTTCTTC
.	TRBJ1-2	.	TRBV28	CASRGPTGTGGYTF	TGTGCCAGCAGAGGTCCAACAGGGACCGGTGGCTACACCTTC
TRBD2	TRBJ2-1	.	TRBV19	CASSIASGINNEQFF	TGTGCCAGTAGTATAGCTAGCGGGATCAACAATGAGCAGTTCTTC
TRBD2	TRBJ2-5	few	TRBV20-1	CSVPGLAGGETQYF	TGCAGTGTTCCGGGACTAGCGGGGGGCGAGACCCAGTACTTC
.	TRBJ1-3	.	TRBV4-1	CASSQESRPTITIYF	TGCGCCAGCAGCCAAGAATCCCGGCCTACGATCACCATATATTTT
.	TRBJ1-2	many	TRBV10-3	CAISESYYGYTF	TGTGCCATCAGTGAGTCGTACTATGGCTACACCTTC
.	TRBJ2-1	.	TRBV10-3	CAIRQGLADNEQFF	TGTGCCATCAGACAGGGACTTGCAGACAATGAGCAGTTCTTC
TRBD2	TRBJ2-1	.	TRBV19	CASSAGGHNEQFF	TGTGCCAGCAGCGCGGGGGGCCACAATGAGCAGTTCTTC
TRBD1	TRBJ1-1	.	TRBV15	CATSRGGTGANTEAFF	TGTGCCACCAGCAGGGGCGGGACAGGGGCAAACACTGAAGCTTTCTTT
TRBD2	TRBJ2-5	.	TRBV15	CATSRGGYQETQYF	TGTGCCACCAGCCGCGGGGGGTACCAAGAGACCCAGTACTTC
.	TRBJ2-7	many	TRBV11-3	CASSPRTTYEQYF	TGTGCCAGCAGCCCGAGGACTACCTACGAGCAGTACTTC
TRBD1	TRBJ1-2	.	TRBV10-2	CASMGHGQGAWGYTF	TGCGCCAGTATGGGCCATGGACAGGGGGCGTGGGGCTACACCTTC
.	TRBJ1-1	.	TRBV12-5	CASGLSGEAFF	TGTGCTAGTGGTTTGTCAGGAGAAGCTTTCTTT
.	TRBJ2-4	.	TRBV9	CASSVDPPDGAKNIQYF	TGTGCCAGCAGCGTAGATCCACCCGACGGGGCCAAAAACATTCAGTACTTC
.	TRBJ2-7	.	TRBV7-2	CASSLEHFSGEQYF	TGTGCCAGCAGCTTAGAACACTTCTCGGGGGAGCAGTACTTC
.	TRBJ2-2	many	TRBV25-1	CASSEVGTGELFF	TGTGCCAGCAGTGAGGTGGGCACCGGGGAGCTGTTTTTT
.	TRBJ1-1	.	TRBV2	CASAIPLNTEAFF	TGTGCCAGCGCAATACCCCTGAACACTGAAGCTTTCTTT
TRBD1	TRBJ1-5	few	TRBV2	CASSPGTVNQPQHF	TGTGCCAGCAGCCCCGGGACAGTAAATCAGCCCCAGCATTTT
.	TRBJ1-2	few	TRBV7-9	CASSSTSGYGYTF	TGTGCCAGTAGTTCCACTAGCGGCTATGGCTACACCTTC
.	TRBJ1-1	many	TRBV10-3	CAISESGRPEAFF	TGTGCCATCAGTGAGTCAGGGAGGCCTGAAGCTTTCTTT
TRBD1	TRBJ2-5	.	TRBV25-1	CASSPGRDRVWETQYF	TGTGCCAGCAGCCCCGGCCGGGACAGGGTTTGGGAGACCCAGTACTTC
.	TRBJ1-1	.	TRBV5-1	CASSSGERDTEAFF	TGCGCCAGCAGCTCGGGGGAGAGGGACACTGAAGCTTTCTTT